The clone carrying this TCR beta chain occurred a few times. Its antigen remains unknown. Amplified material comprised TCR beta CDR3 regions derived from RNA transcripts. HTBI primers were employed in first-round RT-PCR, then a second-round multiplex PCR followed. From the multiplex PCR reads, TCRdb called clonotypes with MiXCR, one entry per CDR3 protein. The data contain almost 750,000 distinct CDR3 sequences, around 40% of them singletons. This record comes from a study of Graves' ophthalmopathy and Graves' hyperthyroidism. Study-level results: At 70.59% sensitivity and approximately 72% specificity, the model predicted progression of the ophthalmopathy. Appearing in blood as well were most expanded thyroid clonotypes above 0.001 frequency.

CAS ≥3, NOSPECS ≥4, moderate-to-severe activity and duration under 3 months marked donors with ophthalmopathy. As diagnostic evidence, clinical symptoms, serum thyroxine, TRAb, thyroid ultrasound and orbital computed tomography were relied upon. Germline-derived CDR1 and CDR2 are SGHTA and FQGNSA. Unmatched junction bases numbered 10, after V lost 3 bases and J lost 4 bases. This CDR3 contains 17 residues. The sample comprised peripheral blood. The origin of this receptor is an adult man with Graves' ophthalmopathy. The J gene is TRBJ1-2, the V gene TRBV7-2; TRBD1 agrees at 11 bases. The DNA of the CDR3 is TGTGCCAGCAGCTTGGCAGGACAGGGGGCTCGAGGCTATGGCTACACCTTC. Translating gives CASSLAGQGARGYGYTF.